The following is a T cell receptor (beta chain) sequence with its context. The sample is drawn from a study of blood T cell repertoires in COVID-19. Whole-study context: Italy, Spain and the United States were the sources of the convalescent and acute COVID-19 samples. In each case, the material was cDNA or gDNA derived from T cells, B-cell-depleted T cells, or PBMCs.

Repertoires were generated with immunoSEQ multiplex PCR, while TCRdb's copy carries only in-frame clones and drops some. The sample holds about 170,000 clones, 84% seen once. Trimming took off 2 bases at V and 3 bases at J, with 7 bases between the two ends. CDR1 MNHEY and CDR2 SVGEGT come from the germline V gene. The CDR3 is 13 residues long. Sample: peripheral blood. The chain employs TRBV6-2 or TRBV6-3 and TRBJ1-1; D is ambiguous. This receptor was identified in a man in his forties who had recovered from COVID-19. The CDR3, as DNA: TGTGCCAGCAGTTACAGCCGGGACACTGAAGCTTTCTTT. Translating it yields CASSYSRDTEAFF.